Below, 23 T cell receptor beta chains from the same sample are listed, as sequenced in a study of T cells expressing NK-cell markers. One entry per CDR3 protein, without DNA, is what TCRdb gives after re-calling the 5' RACE reads. The sample includes 450,000 to 600,000 distinct CDR3 sequences. The sample comprised blood T cells: a sorted CD56 or NKG2C T cell subset, CD4+ or CD8+ T cells, or bulk PBMC T cells (not recorded which). These receptors were obtained from a young man in good health.

The chain carries TRBV9 and TRBJ2-5; with no DNA, the TCRdb D assignment of TRBD2 cannot be verified. CDR3 size: 17 residues. Germline values: CDR1 SGDLS, CDR2 YYNGEE. The CDR3 is CASSVGLAGGPLETQYF.

The chain recombines TRBV20-1 with TRBJ2-1; TCRdb reports TRBD1, a call that lacks DNA to check it against. This CDR3 region has 17 residues. Germline V gene lookup returns CDR1 DFQATT and CDR2 SNEGSKA (reference sequence). The CDR3 loop is CSAIDVPSGTQYNEQFF.

The chain has TRBV20-1 and TRBJ2-3. The CDR3 contains 16 residues. CDR1 and CDR2 (germline): DFQATT, SNEGSKA (reference sequence). The CDR3 region is CSARDPRTSSSDTQYF.

This sequence joins TRBV20-1 and TRBJ2-1; absent DNA, TCRdb's TRBD2 call cannot be checked. The CDR3 is 12 amino acids. Germline CDR1 reads DFQATT; CDR2 reads SNEGSKA (reference sequence). This chain's CDR3 is CGGLAGPNEQFF.

The V and J genes are TRBV6-2 or TRBV6-3 and TRBJ2-6. This CDR3 region has 14 residues. Germline values: CDR1 MNHEY, CDR2 SVGEGT. The CDR3 sequence: CASISISGANVLTF.

J is TRBJ1-5 and V is TRBV20-1; TCRdb proposes TRBD1, but this gene call is untestable without DNA. This CDR3 spans 14 amino acids. The germline gives CDR1 DFQATT, CDR2 SNEGSKA (reference sequence). The CDR3 protein is CSASPGTENQPQHF.

The chain couples TRBV29-1 to TRBJ2-5; no DNA is available, so the TRBD1 call from TCRdb remains unchecked. Looked up from germline, CDR1 is SQVTM and CDR2 is ANQGSEA. The length of the CDR3 is 14 residues. The CDR3 spells CSVFGGAVQETQYF.

V gene TRBV20-1 combines with J gene TRBJ2-5; checking the TCRdb D call of TRBD1 is not possible without DNA. There are 15 residues in the CDR3. CDR1 DFQATT and CDR2 SNEGSKA come from the germline V gene (reference sequence). CDR3 sequence: CSARDASGSGETQYF.

The chain recombines TRBV12-3 or TRBV12-4 with TRBJ2-5; no DNA is available, so the TRBD2 call from TCRdb remains unchecked. The CDR3 sequence is 13 residues long. CDR3: CASGREIGKTQYF.

The chain carries TRBV7-9 and TRBJ2-1; the TCRdb call, TRBD2, lacks DNA for checking. The length of the CDR3 is 13 residues. Per germline, CDR1 SEHNR and CDR2 FQNEAQ (reference sequence). This chain's CDR3 is CASTTGWGLGQFF.

The chain uses TRBV20-1 and TRBJ2-1; TCRdb calls TRBD1, which cannot be checked without DNA. The CDR3 loop spans 13 amino acids. Per germline, CDR1 DFQATT and CDR2 SNEGSKA (reference sequence). The CDR3 protein is CSATGTGENEQFF.

The chain's CDR3 is CSATGTSGDLYEQFF. The V and J genes are TRBV20-1 and TRBJ2-1; TCRdb designates TRBD2, a call that cannot be tested without DNA. The CDR3 has 15 amino acids. CDR1 and CDR2 from the germline V gene are DFQATT and SNEGSKA (reference sequence).

The CDR3 loop reads CASSYSSSGVHEQYF. The genes are TRBV6-5 and TRBJ2-7; TCRdb calls TRBD1, which cannot be checked without DNA. Germline V gene lookup returns CDR1 MNHEY and CDR2 SVGAGI. There are 15 residues in the CDR3.

The chain couples TRBV5-1 to TRBJ2-3; TCRdb indicates TRBD2, and absent DNA this call remains unverified. Germline V gene sequence: CDR1 SGHRS, CDR2 YFSETQ. CDR3 length equals 13 residues. CDR3 sequence: CASSPLVPDTQYF.

This rearrangement joins TRBV29-1 to TRBJ2-5; TCRdb gives TRBD2 as the D gene, but with no DNA this cannot be confirmed. This CDR3 has 14 residues. Germline V gene sequence: CDR1 SQVTM, CDR2 ANQGSEA. This chain's CDR3 is CSVDGNSGRQTQYF.

This sequence joins TRBV6-5 and TRBJ2-7; without DNA, the TCRdb call of TRBD1 cannot be checked. From germline, CDR1 is MNHEY and CDR2 SVGAGI. CDR3 length: 12 amino acids. CDR3 sequence: CASVDRAYEQYF.

The V gene is TRBV12-3 or TRBV12-4, the J gene TRBJ2-5; TCRdb names TRBD2, which stays unverified in the absence of DNA. This CDR3 has 14 residues. The CDR3: CASRRGNRQETQYF.

The rearrangement links TRBV24-1 to TRBJ2-3; the D call from TCRdb, TRBD1, cannot be confirmed without DNA. Germline lookup yields CDR1 KGHDR and CDR2 SFDVKD. CDR3 size: 16 residues. The chain's CDR3 is CATSDLPGTVTDTQYF.

This rearrangement joins TRBV12-3 or TRBV12-4 to TRBJ2-2; TCRdb proposes TRBD1, but this gene call is untestable without DNA. This CDR3 contains 16 residues. The CDR3 sequence: CASTSQGPLNTGELFF.

This chain uses TRBV6-1 with TRBJ2-3; TCRdb proposes TRBD2, but this gene call is untestable without DNA. Germline V CDR1 and CDR2: MNHNS, SASEGT. The CDR3 has 16 residues. CDR3 protein: CASSENSVASTDTQYF.

This chain uses TRBV5-4 with TRBJ2-4. The CDR3 covers 14 residues. Germline CDR1 reads SGHNT; CDR2 reads YYREEE (reference sequence). CDR3 loop: CASSAGRAKNIQYF.

The CDR3 spells CASRLGQGAGGKAYNEQFF. The chain joins TRBV5-1 to TRBJ2-1; TCRdb designates TRBD1, a call that cannot be tested without DNA. This CDR3 region has 19 residues. Germline lookup yields CDR1 SGHRS and CDR2 YFSETQ.

The V call is TRBV28, the J call TRBJ2-1; the TCRdb D gene call, TRBD1, has no DNA to confirm it. CDR1 and CDR2 (germline): MDHEN, SYDVKM. The length of the CDR3 is 14 residues. CDR3 amino acids: CASRQGLSYNEQFF.